The rows below give T cell receptor beta chains drawn from one sample of a study of beta chain features in type 1 diabetes. The data were produced by immunoSEQ multiplex PCR, yet TCRdb's version contains in-frame clones alone and is incomplete. The table includes fewer than 650,000 clones, around 15% detected once. Sequencing was carried out using naive CD4+ T cells from blood. These receptors all come from a young man in good health. The CDR3 runs from the conserved cysteine through the conserved F or W. Each record gives: V gene, J gene, clone size, CDR3 length, D gene, CDR3 DNA, CDR3 protein. A D gene is named only where the DNA matches it firmly. Only part of the rows carry a size: once, few, many, or a class if the clone is expanded.

v_gene: TRBV7-2
j_gene: TRBJ2-2
abundance: NA
len: 17
d_gene: NA
CDR3nt: TGTGCCAGCAGCTTAGTCGGACCGACCCGAGGCACCGGGGAGCTGTTTTTT
CDR3aa: CASSLVGPTRGTGELFF

v_gene: TRBV14
j_gene: TRBJ1-1
abundance: few
len: 16
d_gene: TRBD1
CDR3nt: TGTGCCAGCAGCCAGGGGTGGCAGGGGGCATGGACTGAAGCTTTCTTT
CDR3aa: CASSQGWQGAWTEAFF

v_gene: TRBV18
j_gene: TRBJ2-5
abundance: NA
len: 13
d_gene: NA
CDR3nt: TGTGCCAGCTCACCACCAGGCCAGCCTGGAGAGTACTTC
CDR3aa: CASSPPGQPGEYF

v_gene: TRBV5-1
j_gene: TRBJ1-5
abundance: few
len: 15
d_gene: NA
CDR3nt: TGCGCCAGCAGCTTGGCTGGGGGACCCGATCAGCCCCAGCATTTT
CDR3aa: CASSLAGGPDQPQHF

v_gene: TRBV25-1
j_gene: TRBJ2-3
abundance: NA
len: 13
d_gene: NA
CDR3nt: TGTGCCAGCAGTGTCCAGCCGACAGATACGCAGTATTTT
CDR3aa: CASSVQPTDTQYF

v_gene: TRBV6-6
j_gene: TRBJ2-5
abundance: NA
len: 14
d_gene: NA
CDR3nt: TGTGCCAGCAGCTGGACGTGGGGCGCAGGGACCCAGTACTTC
CDR3aa: CASSWTWGAGTQYF

v_gene: TRBV4-2
j_gene: TRBJ1-2
abundance: few
len: 15
d_gene: NA
CDR3nt: TGTGCCAGCAGCCAAGATGGTTCTGTTCCCTATGGCTACACCTTC
CDR3aa: CASSQDGSVPYGYTF

v_gene: TRBV9
j_gene: TRBJ2-3
abundance: few
len: 15
d_gene: NA
CDR3nt: TGTGCCAGCAGCGTAGTGTCTAGCAGGACAGATACGCAGTATTTT
CDR3aa: CASSVVSSRTDTQYF

v_gene: TRBV7-3
j_gene: TRBJ2-1
abundance: NA
len: 15
d_gene: TRBD2
CDR3nt: TGTGCCAGCAGCTCCCAGGGACTAGCGGAAAATGAGCAGTTCTTC
CDR3aa: CASSSQGLAENEQFF

v_gene: TRBV7-3
j_gene: TRBJ1-1
abundance: NA
len: 15
d_gene: NA
CDR3nt: TGTGCCAGCAGCCCGGGACACAAGATGAACACTGAAGCTTTCTTT
CDR3aa: CASSPGHKMNTEAFF

v_gene: TRBV20-1
j_gene: TRBJ2-1
abundance: NA
len: 10
d_gene: NA
CDR3nt: TGCAGTGCTAGAGGTGGGGAGCAGTTCTTC
CDR3aa: CSARGGEQFF

v_gene: TRBV9
j_gene: TRBJ2-1
abundance: NA
len: 17
d_gene: NA
CDR3nt: TGTGCCAGCAGCGTAGTGCTCCGACCCCTCCTTATGGATGAGCAGTTCTTC
CDR3aa: CASSVVLRPLLMDEQFF

v_gene: TRBV14
j_gene: TRBJ2-2
abundance: NA
len: 15
d_gene: NA
CDR3nt: TGTGCCAGCAGCCAAGTACGTCAGAACACCGGGGAGCTGTTTTTT
CDR3aa: CASSQVRQNTGELFF

v_gene: TRBV9
j_gene: TRBJ2-5
abundance: few
len: 14
d_gene: TRBD2
CDR3nt: TGTGCCAGCAGCGTAAAGCGGGGGTCGGAGACCCAGTACTTC
CDR3aa: CASSVKRGSETQYF

v_gene: TRBV7-2
j_gene: TRBJ1-1
abundance: NA
len: 16
d_gene: NA
CDR3nt: TGTGCCAGCAGCTTATTCGCGGCGGAGGGGGGCACTGAAGCTTTCTTT
CDR3aa: CASSLFAAEGGTEAFF

v_gene: TRBV11-2
j_gene: TRBJ2-5
abundance: NA
len: 11
d_gene: NA
CDR3nt: TGTGCCAGCAGCTTCAGTGAGACCCAGTACTTC
CDR3aa: CASSFSETQYF

v_gene: TRBV5-1
j_gene: TRBJ1-1
abundance: few
len: 16
d_gene: TRBD1
CDR3nt: TGCGCCAGCAGCGCAAGCGGACAGGGGCGGACCACTGAAGCTTTCTTT
CDR3aa: CASSASGQGRTTEAFF

v_gene: TRBV29-1
j_gene: TRBJ2-3
abundance: NA
len: 15
d_gene: TRBD2
CDR3nt: TGCAGCGTATCCGGGACTAGCGGGGACCTAGATACGCAGTATTTT
CDR3aa: CSVSGTSGDLDTQYF

v_gene: TRBV7-3
j_gene: TRBJ2-5
abundance: NA
len: 16
d_gene: TRBD1
CDR3nt: TGTGCCAGCAGCCGTCAAGGGGGCCAGGGACAAGAGACCCAGTACTTC
CDR3aa: CASSRQGGQGQETQYF